These T cell receptor beta chains were read from a single sample in a study of blood T cells in healthy people across ages. TCRdb redid the calling of the 5' RACE reads with MiXCR, one entry per CDR3 protein. Found here are about 1.6 million distinct CDR3 sequences, 30% to 40% of them singletons; the top ten hold 11%. The sample consisted of blood. These receptors all stem from a woman in her 30s in good health. CDR3s include the opening cysteine and the closing phenylalanine or tryptophan. D genes are given only for firm matches. Clone size is shown for a subset of rows, as once, few, many or a class of expanded clone.

d_call	v_call	j_call	clone_size	cdr3_aa	cdr3_nt
TRBD1	TRBV9	TRBJ2-3	-	CASSLRPPSQGGTDTQYF	TGTGCCAGCAGCCTCCGGCCCCCAAGCCAGGGGGGCACAGATACGCAGTATTTT
TRBD2	TRBV6-2/TRBV6-3	TRBJ2-3	few	CASISGGLAGAPGSTDTQYF	TGTGCCAGCATCTCCGGAGGACTAGCGGGGGCCCCAGGGAGCACAGATACGCAGTATTTT
TRBD2	TRBV7-3	TRBJ2-7	-	CASSLLGRDGQYF	TGTGCCAGCAGCTTACTAGGGAGGGACGGGCAGTACTTC
TRBD2	TRBV28	TRBJ2-1	-	CASSLPASGRNNERFF	TGTGCCAGCAGTTTGCCCGCTAGCGGGAGGAACAATGAGCGGTTCTTC
TRBD2	TRBV20-1	TRBJ2-3	-	CSAGGGAGYDTQYF	TGCAGTGCTGGAGGAGGAGCGGGGTACGATACGCAGTATTTT
-	TRBV6-1	TRBJ2-7	-	CASSVRDTNEQYF	TGTGCCAGCAGTGTAAGGGACACTAACGAGCAGTACTTT
-	TRBV5-4	TRBJ2-7	-	CASSGRDPYEQYF	TGTGCCAGCAGCGGCCGGGACCCCTACGAGCAGTACTTC
-	TRBV20-1	TRBJ2-7	few	CSAFPLDTYTYEQYF	TGCAGTGCTTTTCCGTTGGACACCTATACCTACGAGCAGTACTTC
-	TRBV9	TRBJ2-3	-	CASSVAPTTGSDTQYF	TGTGCCAGCAGCGTAGCACCCACCACAGGGAGTGATACGCAGTATTTT
-	TRBV27	TRBJ2-2	-	CASSLSLAGELFF	TGTGCCAGCAGTTTATCGCTAGCCGGGGAGCTGTTTTTT
-	TRBV5-8	TRBJ1-6	-	CASSFTPGASSYNSPLHF	TGTGCCAGCAGCTTCACGCCCGGGGCGAGCTCCTATAATTCACCCCTCCACTTT
-	TRBV7-6	TRBJ2-7	-	CASSSERGTEYEQYF	TGTGCCAGCAGCTCAGAGAGGGGGACCGAATACGAGCAGTACTTC